This TCR beta chain was recorded in a study of T-cell memory formation after mild COVID-19. V was trimmed by 5 bases and J by 0 bases, leaving 10 bases between them. This CDR3 is 14 amino acids long. The germline CDR1 and CDR2 sequences are SEHNR and FQNEAQ (reference sequence). Study results and limitations: There was a balanced CD4/CD8 profile in clones contracting day 15 to 85, and later expanders leaned CD4+. Within pre-infection memory, some responding clones were found, suggesting cross-reactive memory joined.

This clonotype turned up a few times. Its antigen remains unknown. TCRdb redid the calling of the 5' RACE reads with MiXCR, one entry per CDR3 protein. The sample records roughly 380,000 distinct CDR3 sequences, around 30% being singletons. The V call is TRBV7-9, the J call TRBJ1-1, with TRBD1 as a possible D gene (5 bases). Input material: PBMCs or a T cell subset sorted from them (not recorded which). This clonotype was sampled from an adult woman who had mild COVID-19 (a few samples of this study predate the infection). Cell type and time point are not known. The CDR3 region has the DNA TGTGCCAGCAGCCCCCTGGGGCTGAACACTGAAGCTTTCTTT. It specifies CASSPLGLNTEAFF.